The clone carrying this T cell receptor (beta chain) was seen more than once but under ten times. Its matching antigen is unknown. The sample is drawn from a study of T cells after yellow fever vaccination. Study overall: Low-cell-number fractions were prepared with SMART-Seq v4 Ultra Low Input. The study, taken as a whole, reports: Subsequent to the booster, the majority of primary-vaccination clones reappeared (96% CD4, about 90% CD8).

TCRdb re-analysed the 5' RACE reads in MiXCR, keeping a single row per CDR3 protein. This repertoire shows some 300,000 distinct CDR3 sequences, roughly 3.5% found once; its top ten account for roughly a quarter. Trimming cost V 1 base and J 5 bases; bases outside gene matches: 11. CDR3 length: 17 amino acids. The germline CDR1 and CDR2 sequences are KGHSH and LQKENI. Material: PBMCs, obtained on the day of the yellow fever booster vaccination. This clonotype was sampled from a young man who received the YFV17D yellow fever vaccine. The J gene is TRBJ2-5, the V gene TRBV18, with 9 positions matching TRBD2. The CDR3 DNA follows: TGTGCCAGCTCACCACGACTAGCGGTCCCTCTGGGGGAGACCCAGTACTTC. It translates to CASSPRLAVPLGETQYF. Complete variable domain (other parts from reference TRBV18 and TRBJ2-5): NAGVMQNPRHLVRRRGQEARLRCSPMKGHSHVYWYRQLPEEGLKFMVYLQKENIIDESGMPKERFSAEFPKEGPSILRIQQVVRGDSAAYFCASSPRLAVPLGETQYFGPGTRLLVL.